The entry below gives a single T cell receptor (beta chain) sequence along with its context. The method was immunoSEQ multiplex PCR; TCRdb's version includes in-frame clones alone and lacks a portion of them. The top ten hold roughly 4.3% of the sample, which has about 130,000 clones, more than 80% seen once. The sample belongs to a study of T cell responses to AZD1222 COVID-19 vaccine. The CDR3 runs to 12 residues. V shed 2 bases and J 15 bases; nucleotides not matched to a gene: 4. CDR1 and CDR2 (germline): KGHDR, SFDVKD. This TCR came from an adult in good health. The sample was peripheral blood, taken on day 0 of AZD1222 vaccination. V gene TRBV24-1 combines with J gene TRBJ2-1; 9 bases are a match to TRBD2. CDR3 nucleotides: TGTGCCACCAGTGATTCCGGGACTAGCACGTTCTTC. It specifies CATSDSGTSTFF.